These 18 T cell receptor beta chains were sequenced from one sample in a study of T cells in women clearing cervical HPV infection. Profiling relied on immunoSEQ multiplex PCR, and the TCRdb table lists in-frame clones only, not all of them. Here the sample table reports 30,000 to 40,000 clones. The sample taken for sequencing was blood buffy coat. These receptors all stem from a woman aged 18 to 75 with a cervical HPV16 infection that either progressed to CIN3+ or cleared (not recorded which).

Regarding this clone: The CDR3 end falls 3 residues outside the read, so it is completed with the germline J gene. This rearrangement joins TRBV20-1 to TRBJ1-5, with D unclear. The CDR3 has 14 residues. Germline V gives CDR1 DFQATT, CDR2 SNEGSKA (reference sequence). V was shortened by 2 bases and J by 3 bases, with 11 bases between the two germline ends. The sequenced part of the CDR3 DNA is TGCAGTGCTAGAATGCCAGGAGTCAATCAGCCC. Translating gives CSARMPGVNQP. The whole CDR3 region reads CSARMPGVNQPQHF.

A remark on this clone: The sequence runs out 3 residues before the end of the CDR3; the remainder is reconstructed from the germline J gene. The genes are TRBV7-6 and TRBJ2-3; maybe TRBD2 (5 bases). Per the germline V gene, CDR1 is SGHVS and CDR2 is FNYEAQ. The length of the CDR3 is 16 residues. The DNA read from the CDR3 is TGTGCCAGCAGCTTAGCGGAAGCGGATAGCAATCAGCCG. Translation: CASSLAEADSNQP. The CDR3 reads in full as CASSLAEADSNQPQYF.

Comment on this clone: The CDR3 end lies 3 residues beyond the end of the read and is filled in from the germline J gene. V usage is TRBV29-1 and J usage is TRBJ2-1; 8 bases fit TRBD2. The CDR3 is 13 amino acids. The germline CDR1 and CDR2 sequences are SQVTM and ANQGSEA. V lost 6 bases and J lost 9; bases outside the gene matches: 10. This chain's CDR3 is CSVLGLASIEQFF. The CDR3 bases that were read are TGCAGCGTGTTAGGACTAGCATCGATTGAG.

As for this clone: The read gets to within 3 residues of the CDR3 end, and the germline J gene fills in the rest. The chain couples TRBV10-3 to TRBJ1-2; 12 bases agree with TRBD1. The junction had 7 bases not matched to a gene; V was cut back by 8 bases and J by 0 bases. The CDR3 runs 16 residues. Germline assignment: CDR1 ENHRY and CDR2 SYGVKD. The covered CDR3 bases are TGTGCCATCCGACCGGGACAGGGGGCATCTAACTATGGC. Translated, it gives CAIRPGQGASNYG. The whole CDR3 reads CAIRPGQGASNYGYTF.

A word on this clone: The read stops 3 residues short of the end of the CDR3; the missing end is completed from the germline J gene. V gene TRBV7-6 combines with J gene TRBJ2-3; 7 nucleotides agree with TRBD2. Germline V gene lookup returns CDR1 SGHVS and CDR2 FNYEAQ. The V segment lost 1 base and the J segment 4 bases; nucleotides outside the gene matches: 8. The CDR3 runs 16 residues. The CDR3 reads CASSLVGGSGSDTQYF. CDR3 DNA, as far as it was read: TGTGCCAGCAGCTTAGTCGGCGGGAGTGGATCAGATACG.

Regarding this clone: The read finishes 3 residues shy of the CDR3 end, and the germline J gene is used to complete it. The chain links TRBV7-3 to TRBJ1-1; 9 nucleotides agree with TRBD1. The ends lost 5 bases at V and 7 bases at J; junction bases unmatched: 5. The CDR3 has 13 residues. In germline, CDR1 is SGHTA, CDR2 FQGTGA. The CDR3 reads CASSPGTGNEAFF. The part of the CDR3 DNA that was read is TGTGCCAGCAGCCCCGGGACAGGGAATGAA. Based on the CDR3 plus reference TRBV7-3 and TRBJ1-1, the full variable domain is GAGVSQTPSNKVTEKGKYVELRCDPISGHTALYWYRQSLGQGPEFLIYFQGTGAADDSGLPNDRFFAVRPEGSVSTLKIQRTERGDSAVYLCASSPGTGNEAFFGQGTRLTVV.

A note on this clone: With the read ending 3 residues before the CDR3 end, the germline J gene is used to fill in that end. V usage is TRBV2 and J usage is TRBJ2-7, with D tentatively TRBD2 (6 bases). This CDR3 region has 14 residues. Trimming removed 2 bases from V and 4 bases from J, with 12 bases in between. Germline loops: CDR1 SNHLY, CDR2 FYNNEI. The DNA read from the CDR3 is TGTGCCAGCAGTGAATTACGTCGGGGGTACGAG. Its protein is CASSELRRGYE. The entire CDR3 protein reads CASSELRRGYEQYF. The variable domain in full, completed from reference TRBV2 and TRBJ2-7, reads EPEVTQTPSHQVTQMGQEVILRCVPISNHLYFYWYRQILGQKVEFLVSFYNNEISEKSEIFDDQFSVERPDGSNFTLKIRSTKLEDSAMYFCASSELRRGYEQYFGPGTRLTVT.

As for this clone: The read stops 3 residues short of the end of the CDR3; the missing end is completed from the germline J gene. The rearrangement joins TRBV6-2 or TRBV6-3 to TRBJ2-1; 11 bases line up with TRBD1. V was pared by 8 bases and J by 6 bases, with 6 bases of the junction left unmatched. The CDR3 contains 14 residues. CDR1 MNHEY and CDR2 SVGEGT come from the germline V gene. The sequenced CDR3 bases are TGTGCCAGCGCGCCGGGACAGGGGGGCAATGAG. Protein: CASAPGQGGNE. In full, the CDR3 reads CASAPGQGGNEQFF.

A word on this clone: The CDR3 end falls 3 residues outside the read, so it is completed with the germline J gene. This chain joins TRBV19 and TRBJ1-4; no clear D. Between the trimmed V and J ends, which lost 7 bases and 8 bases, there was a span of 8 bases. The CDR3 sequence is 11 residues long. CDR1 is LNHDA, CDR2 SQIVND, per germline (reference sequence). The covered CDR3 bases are TGTGCCAGTATTGAGGGCGAAAAA. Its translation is CASIEGEK. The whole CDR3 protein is CASIEGEKLFF.

The CDR3 bases that were read are TGTGCCAGCAGCTTCGACGCGGGGACTTCTTATACG. This encodes CASSFDAGTSYT. The whole CDR3 protein reads CASSFDAGTSYTQYF. This rearrangement joins TRBV7-2 to TRBJ2-3; tentatively, D is TRBD2 (6 bases). The observed sequence ends 3 residues before the CDR3 terminus, with the missing tail filled in from the germline J gene. Trimming pared 3 bases from V and 7 bases from J, leaving 17 bases between. The CDR3 contains 15 residues. CDR1 SGHTA and CDR2 FQGNSA come from the germline V gene.

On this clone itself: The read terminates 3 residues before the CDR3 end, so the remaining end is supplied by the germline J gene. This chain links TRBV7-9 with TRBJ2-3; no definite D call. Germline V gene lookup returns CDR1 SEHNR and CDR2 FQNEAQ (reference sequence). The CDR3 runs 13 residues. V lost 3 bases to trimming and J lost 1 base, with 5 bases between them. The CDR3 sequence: CASSFFGTDTQYF. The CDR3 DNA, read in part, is TGTGCCAGCAGCTTTTTCGGCACAGATACG.

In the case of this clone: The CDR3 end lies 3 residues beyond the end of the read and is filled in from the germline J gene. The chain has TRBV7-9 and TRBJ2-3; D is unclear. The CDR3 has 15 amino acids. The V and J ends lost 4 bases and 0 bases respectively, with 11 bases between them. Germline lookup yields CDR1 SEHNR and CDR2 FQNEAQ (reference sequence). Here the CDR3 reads CASSSDLRSTDTQYF. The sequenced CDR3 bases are TGTGCCAGCAGCTCAGATTTGAGGAGCACAGATACG.

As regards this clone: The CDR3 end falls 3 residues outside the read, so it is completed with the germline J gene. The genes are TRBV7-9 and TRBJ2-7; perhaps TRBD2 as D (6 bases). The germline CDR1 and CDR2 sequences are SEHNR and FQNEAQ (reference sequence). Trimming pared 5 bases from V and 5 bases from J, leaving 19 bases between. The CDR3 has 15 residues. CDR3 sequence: CASSPLGGSEDEQYF. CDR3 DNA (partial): TGTGCCAGCAGCCCTTTGGGGGGAAGTGAGGACGAG.

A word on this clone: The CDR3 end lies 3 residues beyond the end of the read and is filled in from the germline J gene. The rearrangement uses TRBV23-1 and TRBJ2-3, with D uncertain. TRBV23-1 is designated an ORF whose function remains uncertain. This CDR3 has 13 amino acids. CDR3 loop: CARSFFSRQPQYF. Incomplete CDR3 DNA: TGCGCCAGGAGTTTCTTTTCGCGGCAGCCG.

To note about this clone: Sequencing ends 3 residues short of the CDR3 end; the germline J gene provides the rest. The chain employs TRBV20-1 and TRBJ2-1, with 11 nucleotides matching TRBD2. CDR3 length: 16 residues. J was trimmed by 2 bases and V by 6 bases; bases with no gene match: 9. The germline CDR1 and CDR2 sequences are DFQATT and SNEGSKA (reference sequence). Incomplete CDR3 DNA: TGCAGTGCCGATAGAGGGACTAGCGGTACCTACAATGAG. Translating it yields CSADRGTSGTYNE. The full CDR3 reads CSADRGTSGTYNEQFF.

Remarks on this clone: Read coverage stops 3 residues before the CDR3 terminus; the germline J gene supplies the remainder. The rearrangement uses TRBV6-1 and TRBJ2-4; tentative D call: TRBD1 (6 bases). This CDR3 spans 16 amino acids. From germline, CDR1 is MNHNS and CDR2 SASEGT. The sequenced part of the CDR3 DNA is TGTGCCAGCAGTGATCCGAACAGGGAAAGGATCTATGGT. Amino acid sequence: CASSDPNRERIYG. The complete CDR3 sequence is CASSDPNRERIYGQYF.

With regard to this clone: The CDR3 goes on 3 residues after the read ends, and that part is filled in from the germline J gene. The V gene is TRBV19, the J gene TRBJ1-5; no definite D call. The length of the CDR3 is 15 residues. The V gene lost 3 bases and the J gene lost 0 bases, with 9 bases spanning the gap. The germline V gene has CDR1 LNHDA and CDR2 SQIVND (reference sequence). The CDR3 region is CASSITGLSNQPQHF. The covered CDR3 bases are TGTGCCAGTAGTATTACTGGGCTTAGCAATCAGCCC.

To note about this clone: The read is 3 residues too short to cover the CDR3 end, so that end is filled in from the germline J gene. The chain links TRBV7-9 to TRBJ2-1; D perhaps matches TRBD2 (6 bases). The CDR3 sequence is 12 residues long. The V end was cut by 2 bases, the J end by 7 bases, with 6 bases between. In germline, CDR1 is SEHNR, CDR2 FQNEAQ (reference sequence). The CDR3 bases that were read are TGTGCCAGCAGCTTACGGGGGAATGAG. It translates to CASSLRGNE. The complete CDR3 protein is CASSLRGNEQFF. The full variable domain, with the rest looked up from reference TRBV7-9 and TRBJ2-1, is DTGVSQNPRHKITKRGQNVTFRCDPISEHNRLYWYRQTLGQGPEFLTYFQNEAQLEKSRLLSDRFSAERPKGSFSTLEIQRTEQGDSAMYLCASSLRGNEQFFGPGTRLTVL.